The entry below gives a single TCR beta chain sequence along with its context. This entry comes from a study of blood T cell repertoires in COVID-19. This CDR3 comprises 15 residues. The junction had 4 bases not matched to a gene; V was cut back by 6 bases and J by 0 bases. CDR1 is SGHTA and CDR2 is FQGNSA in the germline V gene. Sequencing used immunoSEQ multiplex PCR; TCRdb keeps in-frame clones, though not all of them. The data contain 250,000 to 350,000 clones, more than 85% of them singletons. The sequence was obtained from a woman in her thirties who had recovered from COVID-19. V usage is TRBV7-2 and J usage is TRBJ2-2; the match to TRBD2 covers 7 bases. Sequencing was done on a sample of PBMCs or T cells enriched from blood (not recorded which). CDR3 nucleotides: TGTGCCAGCAGGTCACTAGCGTCGAACACCGGGGAGCTGTTTTTT. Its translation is CASRSLASNTGELFF.